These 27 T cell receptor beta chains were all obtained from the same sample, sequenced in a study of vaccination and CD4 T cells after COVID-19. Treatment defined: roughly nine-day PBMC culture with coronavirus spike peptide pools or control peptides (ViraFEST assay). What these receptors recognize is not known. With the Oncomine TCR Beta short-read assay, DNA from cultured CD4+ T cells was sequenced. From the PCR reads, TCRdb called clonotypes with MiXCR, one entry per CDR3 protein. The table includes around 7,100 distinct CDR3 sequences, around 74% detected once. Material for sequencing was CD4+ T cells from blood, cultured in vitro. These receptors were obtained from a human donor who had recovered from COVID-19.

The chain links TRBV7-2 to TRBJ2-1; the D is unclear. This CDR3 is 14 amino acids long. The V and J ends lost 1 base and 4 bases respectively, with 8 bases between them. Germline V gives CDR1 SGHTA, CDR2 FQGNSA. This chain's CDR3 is CASSLGLGYNEQFF. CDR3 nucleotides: TGTGCCAGCAGCTTAGGTCTAGGGTACAATGAGCAGTTCTTC.

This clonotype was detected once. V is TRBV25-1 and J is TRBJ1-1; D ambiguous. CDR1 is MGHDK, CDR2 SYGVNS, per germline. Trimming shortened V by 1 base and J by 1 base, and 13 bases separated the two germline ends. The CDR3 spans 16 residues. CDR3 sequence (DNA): TGTGCCAGCAGTGAATTGAAGGGCAGTCAGAACACTGAAGCTTTCTTT. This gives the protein CASSELKGSQNTEAFF. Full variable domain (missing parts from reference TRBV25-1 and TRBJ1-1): EADIYQTPRYLVIGTGKKITLECSQTMGHDKMYWYQQDPGMELHLIHYSYGVNSTEKGDLSSESTVSRIRTEHFPLTLESARPSHTSQYLCASSELKGSQNTEAFFGQGTRLTVV.

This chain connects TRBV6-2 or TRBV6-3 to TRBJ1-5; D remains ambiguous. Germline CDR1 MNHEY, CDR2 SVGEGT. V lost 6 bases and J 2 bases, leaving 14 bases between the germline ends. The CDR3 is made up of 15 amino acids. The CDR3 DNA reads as TGTGCCAGCAGGTCAGGTTCTGGGGGCAATCAGCCCCAGCATTTT. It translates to CASRSGSGGNQPQHF.

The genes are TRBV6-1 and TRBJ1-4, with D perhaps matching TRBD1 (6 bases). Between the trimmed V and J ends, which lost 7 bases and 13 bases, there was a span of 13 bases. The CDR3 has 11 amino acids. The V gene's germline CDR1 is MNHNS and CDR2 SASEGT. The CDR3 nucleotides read TGTGCCAGCACGGGGGGCGGAGGACTGTTTTTT. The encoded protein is CASTGGGGLFF.

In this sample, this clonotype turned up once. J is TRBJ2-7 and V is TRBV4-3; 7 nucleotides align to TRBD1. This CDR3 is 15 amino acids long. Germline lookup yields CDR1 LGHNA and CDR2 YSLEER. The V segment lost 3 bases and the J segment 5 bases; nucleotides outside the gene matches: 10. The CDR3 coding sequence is TGCGCCAGCAGCCAGGGACAGTACCCTGGGGACGAGCAGTACTTC. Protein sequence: CASSQGQYPGDEQYF.

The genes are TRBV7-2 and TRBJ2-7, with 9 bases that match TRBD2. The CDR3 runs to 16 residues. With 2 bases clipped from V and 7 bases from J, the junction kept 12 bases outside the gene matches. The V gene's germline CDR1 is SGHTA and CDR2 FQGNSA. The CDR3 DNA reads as TGTGCCAGCAGCTTAACTGGGGCGGGAGGGCCAAGGGAGCAGTACTTC. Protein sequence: CASSLTGAGGPREQYF. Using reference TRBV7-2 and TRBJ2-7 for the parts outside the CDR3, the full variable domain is GAGVSQSPSNKVTEKGKDVELRCDPISGHTALYWYRQSLGQGLEFLIYFQGNSAPDKSGLPSDRFSAERTGGSVSTLTIQRTQQEDSAVYLCASSLTGAGGPREQYFGPGTRLTVT.

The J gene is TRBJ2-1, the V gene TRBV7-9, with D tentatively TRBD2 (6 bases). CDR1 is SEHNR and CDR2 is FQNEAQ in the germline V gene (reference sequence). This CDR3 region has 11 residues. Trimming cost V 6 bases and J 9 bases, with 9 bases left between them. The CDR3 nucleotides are TGTGCCAGCAGGGCGGAGGGTGAGCAGTTCTTC. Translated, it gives CASRAEGEQFF. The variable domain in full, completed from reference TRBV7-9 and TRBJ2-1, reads DTGVSQNPRHKITKRGQNVTFRCDPISEHNRLYWYRQTLGQGPEFLTYFQNEAQLEKSRLLSDRFSAERPKGSFSTLEIQRTEQGDSAMYLCASRAEGEQFFGPGTRLTVL.

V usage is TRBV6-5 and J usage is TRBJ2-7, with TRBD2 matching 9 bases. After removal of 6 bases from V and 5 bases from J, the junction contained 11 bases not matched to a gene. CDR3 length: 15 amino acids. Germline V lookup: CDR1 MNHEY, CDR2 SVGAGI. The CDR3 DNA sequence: TGTGCCAGCAGCTTCACTCGAGTAGCGGGAGACGAGCAGTACTTC. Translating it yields CASSFTRVAGDEQYF.

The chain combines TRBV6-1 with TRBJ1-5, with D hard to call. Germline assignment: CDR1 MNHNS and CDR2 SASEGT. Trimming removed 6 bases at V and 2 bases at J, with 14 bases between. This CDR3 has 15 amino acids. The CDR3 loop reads CASSSSVEGNQPQHF. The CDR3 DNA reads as TGTGCCAGCAGCAGTAGCGTAGAGGGCAATCAGCCCCAGCATTTT.

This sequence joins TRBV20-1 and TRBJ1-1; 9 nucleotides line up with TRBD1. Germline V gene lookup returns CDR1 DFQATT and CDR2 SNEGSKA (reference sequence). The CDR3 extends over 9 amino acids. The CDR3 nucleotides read TGCAGCGCGGGACAGGGAACTTTCTTT. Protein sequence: CSAGQGTFF.

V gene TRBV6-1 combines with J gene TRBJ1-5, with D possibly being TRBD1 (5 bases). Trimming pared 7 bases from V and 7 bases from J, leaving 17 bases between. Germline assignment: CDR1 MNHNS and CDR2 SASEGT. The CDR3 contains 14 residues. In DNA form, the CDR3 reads TGTGCCAGCACTCTTGGGGACCGCGGCCAGCCCCAGCATTTT. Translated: CASTLGDRGQPQHF.

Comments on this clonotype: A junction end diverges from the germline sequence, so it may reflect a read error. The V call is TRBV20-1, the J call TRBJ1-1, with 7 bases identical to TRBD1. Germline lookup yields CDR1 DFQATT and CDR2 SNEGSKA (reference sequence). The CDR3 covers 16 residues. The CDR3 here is CSDRLGQTPLNTEAFF. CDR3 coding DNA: TGCAGTGATAGACTGGGACAGACCCCATTGAACACTGAAGCTTTCTTT.

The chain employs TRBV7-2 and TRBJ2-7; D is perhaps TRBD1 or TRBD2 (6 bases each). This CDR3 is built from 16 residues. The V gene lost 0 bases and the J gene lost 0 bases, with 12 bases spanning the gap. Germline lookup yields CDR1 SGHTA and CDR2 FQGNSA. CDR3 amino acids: CASSLAGGTSSYEQYF. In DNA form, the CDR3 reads TGTGCCAGCAGCTTAGCTGGGGGGACAAGCTCCTACGAGCAGTACTTC.

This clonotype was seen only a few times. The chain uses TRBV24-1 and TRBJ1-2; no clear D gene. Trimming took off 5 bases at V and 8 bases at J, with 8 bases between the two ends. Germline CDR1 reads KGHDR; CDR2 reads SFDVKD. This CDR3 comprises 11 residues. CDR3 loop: CATSGGAGYTF. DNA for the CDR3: TGTGCCACCAGTGGGGGAGCCGGCTACACCTTC.

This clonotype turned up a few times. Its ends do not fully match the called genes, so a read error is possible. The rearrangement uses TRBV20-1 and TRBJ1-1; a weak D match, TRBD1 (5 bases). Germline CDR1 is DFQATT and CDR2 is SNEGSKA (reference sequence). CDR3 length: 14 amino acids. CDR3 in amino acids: CSARGRGGETEAFF. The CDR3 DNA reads TGCAGTGCAAGAGGACGGGGGGGTGAAACTGAAGCTTTCTTT.

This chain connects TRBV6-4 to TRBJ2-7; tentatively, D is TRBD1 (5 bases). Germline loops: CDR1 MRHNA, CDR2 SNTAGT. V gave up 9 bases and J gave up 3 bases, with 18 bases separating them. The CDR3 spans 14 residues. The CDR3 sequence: CASSIRGPFYEQYF. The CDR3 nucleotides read TGTGCCAGTAGTATTAGGGGCCCCTTCTACGAGCAGTACTTC.

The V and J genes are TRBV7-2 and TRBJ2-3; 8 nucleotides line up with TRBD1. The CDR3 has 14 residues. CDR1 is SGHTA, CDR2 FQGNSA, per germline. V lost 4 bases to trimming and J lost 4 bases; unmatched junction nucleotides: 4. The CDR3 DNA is TGTGCCAGCAGCTCTAGGACAGGGTCAGATACGCAGTATTTT. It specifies CASSSRTGSDTQYF.

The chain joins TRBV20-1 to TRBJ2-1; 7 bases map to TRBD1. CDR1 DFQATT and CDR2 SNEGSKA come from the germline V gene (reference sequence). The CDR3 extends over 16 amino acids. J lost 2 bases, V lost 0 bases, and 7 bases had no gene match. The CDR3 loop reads CSARDGTARTYNEQFF. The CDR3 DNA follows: TGCAGTGCTAGAGATGGGACAGCTAGGACCTACAATGAGCAGTTCTTC.

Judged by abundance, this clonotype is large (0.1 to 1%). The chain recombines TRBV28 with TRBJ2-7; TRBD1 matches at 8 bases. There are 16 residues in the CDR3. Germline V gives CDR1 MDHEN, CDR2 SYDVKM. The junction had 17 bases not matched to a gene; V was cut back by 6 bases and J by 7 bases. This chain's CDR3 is CASSPPPGRGRVEQYF. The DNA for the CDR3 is TGTGCCAGCAGCCCTCCCCCCGGCAGGGGGCGGGTAGAGCAGTACTTC.

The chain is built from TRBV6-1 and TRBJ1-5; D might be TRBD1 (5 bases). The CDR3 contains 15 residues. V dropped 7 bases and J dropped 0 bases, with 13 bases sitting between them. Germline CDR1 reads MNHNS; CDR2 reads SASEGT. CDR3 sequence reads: CASKTGTYSNQPQHF. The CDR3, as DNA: TGTGCCAGCAAAACCGGGACCTATAGCAATCAGCCCCAGCATTTT.

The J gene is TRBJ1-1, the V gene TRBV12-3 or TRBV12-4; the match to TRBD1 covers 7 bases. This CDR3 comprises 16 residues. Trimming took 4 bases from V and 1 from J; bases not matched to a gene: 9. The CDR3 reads CASSSRDSPPNTEAFF. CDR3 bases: TGTGCCAGCAGTTCCCGGGACAGTCCACCGAACACTGAAGCTTTCTTT.

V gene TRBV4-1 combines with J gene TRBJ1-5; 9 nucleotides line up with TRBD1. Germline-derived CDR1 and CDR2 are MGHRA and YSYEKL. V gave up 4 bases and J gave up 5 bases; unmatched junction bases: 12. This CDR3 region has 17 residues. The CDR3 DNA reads TGCGCCAGCAGCCCCCGAACAGGGGGCGGCGTTGATCAGCCCCAGCATTTT. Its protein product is CASSPRTGGGVDQPQHF.

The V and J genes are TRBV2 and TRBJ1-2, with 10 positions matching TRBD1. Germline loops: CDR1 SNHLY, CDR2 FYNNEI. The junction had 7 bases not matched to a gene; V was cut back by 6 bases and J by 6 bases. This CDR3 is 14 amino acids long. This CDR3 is CASSADRGRHGYTF. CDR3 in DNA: TGTGCCAGCAGCGCCGACAGGGGGCGTCATGGCTACACCTTC.

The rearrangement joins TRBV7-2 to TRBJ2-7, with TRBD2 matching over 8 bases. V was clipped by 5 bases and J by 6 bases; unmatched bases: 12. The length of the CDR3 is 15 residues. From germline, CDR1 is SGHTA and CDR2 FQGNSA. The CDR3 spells CASSTGTSRVSEQYF. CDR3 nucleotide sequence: TGTGCCAGCAGCACAGGGACTAGTCGGGTTTCCGAGCAGTACTTC.

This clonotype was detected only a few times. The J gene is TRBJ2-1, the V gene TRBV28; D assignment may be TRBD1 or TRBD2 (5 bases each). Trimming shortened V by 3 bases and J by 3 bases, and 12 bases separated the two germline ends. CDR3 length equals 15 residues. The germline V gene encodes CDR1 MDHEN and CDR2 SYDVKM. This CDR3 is CASSFVGANYNEQFF. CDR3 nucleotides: TGTGCCAGCAGTTTTGTCGGGGCAAACTACAATGAGCAGTTCTTC.

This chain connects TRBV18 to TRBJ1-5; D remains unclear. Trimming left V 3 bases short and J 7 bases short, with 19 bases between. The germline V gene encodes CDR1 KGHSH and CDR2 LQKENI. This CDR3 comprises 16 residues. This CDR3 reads CASSPVPGIQAQPQHF. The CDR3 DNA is TGTGCCAGCTCACCGGTTCCCGGAATTCAAGCACAGCCCCAGCATTTT.

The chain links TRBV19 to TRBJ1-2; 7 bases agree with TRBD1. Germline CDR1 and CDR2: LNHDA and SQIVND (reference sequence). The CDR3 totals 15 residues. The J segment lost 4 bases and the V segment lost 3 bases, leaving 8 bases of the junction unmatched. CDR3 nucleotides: TGTGCCAGTAGTATTACTGGGACAGTACTCTATGGCTACACCTTC. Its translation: CASSITGTVLYGYTF.